Sequencing of this TCR beta chain was carried out in a study of cytomegalovirus exposure and HLA in healthy donors. The CDR3 extends over 12 amino acids. CDR1 is GTSNPN, CDR2 SVGIG, per germline (reference sequence). V lost 1 base, J lost 7 bases, and 8 bases lay in between. The primer mix had 60 Vbeta and 13 Jbeta primers. TCRdb's copy holds only in-frame clones and misses some; the assay was immunoSEQ multiplex PCR. The data show around 150,000 clones, approximately 79% seen once. A word on this clone: Its target is not known.

Overall study results and limits: TCR beta sequences reportedly predicted most subjects' HLA-A and HLA-B alleles accurately. Cytomegalovirus association was assigned to about 150 TCR beta chains. An apparent linkage of common viral pathogens to several of the most significant clusters emerged in a later analysis. A link between a missense DCLRE1C variant and TCR beta V- and J-gene trimming emerged from a later analysis.

The chain is built from TRBV30 and TRBJ1-5, with D uncertain. This TCR derives from a man aged 35 to 55 in good health and CMV-seropositive. Sequenced sample: PBMCs. The CDR3 bases are TGTGCCTGGAGTGGAGGGAACCAGCCCCAGCATTTT. It is translated as CAWSGGNQPQHF.